The clone carrying this TCR beta chain occurred many times. Its specificity is unknown. The CDR3 end is not reached by the read, which stops 3 residues before it; the germline J gene fills it in. The sample is drawn from a study of T cell clonality in common variable immunodeficiency. The assay was immunoSEQ multiplex PCR, and TCRdb's table has in-frame clones only and misses some. This repertoire holds approximately 44,000 clones, and none appear only once. The germline gives CDR1 KGHSH, CDR2 LQKENI. CDR3 length: 16 amino acids. With 3 bases clipped from V and 4 bases from J, the junction kept 7 bases outside the gene matches. Findings of the study overall: TCRbeta clonality was increased in CVID versus healthy controls.

The genes are TRBV18 and TRBJ1-2; 11 bases align to TRBD1. This TCR came from a person aged 18 to 70 in good health. The sequenced material came from peripheral blood mononuclear cells. CDR3 sequence: CASSPGSGTGGYGYTF. The sequenced part of the CDR3 DNA is TGTGCCAGCTCACCCGGTTCCGGGACAGGGGGCTATGGC.